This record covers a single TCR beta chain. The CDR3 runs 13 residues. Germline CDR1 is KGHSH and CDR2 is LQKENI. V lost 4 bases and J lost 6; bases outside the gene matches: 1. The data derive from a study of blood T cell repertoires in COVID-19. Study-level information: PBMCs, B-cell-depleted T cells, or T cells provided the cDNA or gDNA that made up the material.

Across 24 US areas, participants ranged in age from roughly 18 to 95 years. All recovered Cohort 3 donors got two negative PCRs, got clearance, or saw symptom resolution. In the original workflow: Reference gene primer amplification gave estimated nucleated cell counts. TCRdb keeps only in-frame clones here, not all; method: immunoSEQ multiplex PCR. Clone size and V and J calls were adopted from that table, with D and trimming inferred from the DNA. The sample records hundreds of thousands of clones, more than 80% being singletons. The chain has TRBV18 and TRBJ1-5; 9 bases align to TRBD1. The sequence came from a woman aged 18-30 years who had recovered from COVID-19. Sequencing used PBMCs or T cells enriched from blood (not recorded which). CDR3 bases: TGTGCCAGCTCACGGGACAGGGTTCAGCCCCAGCATTTT. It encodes CASSRDRVQPQHF.